These 28 T cell receptor beta chains came from one sample sequenced in a study of T cells in Graves' hyperthyroidism and ophthalmopathy. Amplified regions were TCR beta CDR3 sequences from RNA transcripts. The HTBI primer set was used in a first-round RT-PCR of the TCR CDR3. MiXCR, applied by TCRdb to the multiplex PCR reads, yields one record per CDR3 protein. The top ten hold around 14% of the sample, which has hundreds of thousands of distinct CDR3 sequences, roughly 14% seen once. Sequencing used blood. The receptors here all came from a man younger than 35 with Graves' ophthalmopathy.

This clonotype has a count of ten or more. The chain joins TRBV3-1 to TRBJ2-1; the D is unclear. Deletions cut 2 bases from V and 5 bases from J, with 19 bases between. CDR1 and CDR2 (germline): LGHDT, YNNKEL (reference sequence). CDR3 length: 17 residues. The CDR3 reads CASSQLFAALVHNEQFF. DNA of the CDR3: TGTGCCAGCAGCCAATTGTTCGCAGCCCTTGTACACAATGAGCAGTTCTTC.

This clonotype occurred many times. As DNA, the CDR3 is TGTGCCATCAGTGCTTCGATCGTCTCCTACGAGCAGTACTTC. It is translated as CAISASIVSYEQYF. V gene TRBV10-3 combines with J gene TRBJ2-7, with unresolved D. Trimming removed 4 bases at V and 0 bases at J, with 10 bases between. The CDR3 totals 14 residues. Germline V CDR1 and CDR2: ENHRY, SYGVKD.

Concerning this clonotype itself: This may be a read error: a much more frequent sequence differs by one nucleotide. V gene TRBV6-2 or TRBV6-3 combines with J gene TRBJ2-3; 9 bases align to TRBD2. Germline CDR1 reads MNHEY; CDR2 reads SVGEGT. The J segment lost 4 bases and the V segment lost 2 bases, leaving 19 bases of the junction unmatched. The CDR3 is made up of 20 amino acids. CDR3 coding DNA: TGTGCCAGCAGTTACGAGCGACTAGCGGACCTCTGGAGTCCCCCAGATACGCAGTATTTT. It encodes CASSYERLADLWSPPDTQYF.

This clonotype was found a few times. CDR3 bases: TGTGCCAGCAGCTTAGTGGCTAGCGGGGGCCCTTTCACAGATACGCAGTATTTT. Translating gives CASSLVASGGPFTDTQYF. The V gene is TRBV7-9, the J gene TRBJ2-3; 10 bases align to TRBD2. The CDR3 extends over 18 amino acids. V was clipped by 1 base and J by 2 bases; unmatched bases: 9. The germline gives CDR1 SEHNR, CDR2 FQNEAQ (reference sequence). Together with reference TRBV7-9 and TRBJ2-3, the CDR3 gives the full variable domain: DTGVSQNPRHKITKRGQNVTFRCDPISEHNRLYWYRQTLGQGPEFLTYFQNEAQLEKSRLLSDRFSAERPKGSFSTLEIQRTEQGDSAMYLCASSLVASGGPFTDTQYFGPGTRLTVL.

Only a few counts were recorded for this clonotype. The rearrangement joins TRBV7-6 to TRBJ1-2; no definite D call. The germline V gene encodes CDR1 SGHVS and CDR2 FNYEAQ. The CDR3 extends over 13 amino acids. V lost 4 bases and J 1 base, leaving 7 bases between the germline ends. Written as DNA, the CDR3 is TGTGCCAGCAGCTACTCCGGTAACTATGGCTACACCTTC. This encodes CASSYSGNYGYTF.

The rearrangement uses TRBV24-1 and TRBJ1-2, with TRBD1 matching over 7 bases. The CDR3 has 15 amino acids. In germline, CDR1 is KGHDR, CDR2 SFDVKD. V shed 2 bases and J 6 bases; nucleotides not matched to a gene: 8. The CDR3 DNA reads as TGTGCCACCAGTGATTCCACCAACAGGGGCAATGGCTACACCTTC. Encoded protein: CATSDSTNRGNGYTF.

In this sample, this clonotype turned up many times. The chain couples TRBV10-3 to TRBJ1-2, with D perhaps matching TRBD1 (5 bases). Germline V gene lookup returns CDR1 ENHRY and CDR2 SYGVKD. This CDR3 is 11 amino acids long. V lost 7 bases, J lost 8 bases, and 11 bases lay in between. As DNA, the CDR3 is TGTGCCATCACCCAGGGCCAAGGCTACACCTTC. This codes for CAITQGQGYTF.

This clonotype has at least ten counts. This sequence joins TRBV6-6 and TRBJ1-4, with no clear D. The CDR3 contains 16 residues. The V end was cut by 0 bases, the J end by 0 bases, with 8 bases between. The germline CDR1 and CDR2 sequences are MNHNY and SVGAGI (reference sequence). CDR3 loop: CASSYSGGTTNEKLFF. The CDR3, as DNA: TGTGCCAGCAGTTACTCTGGCGGAACAACTAATGAAAAACTGTTTTTT.

This clonotype has a count of ten or more. The CDR3 DNA sequence: TGCAGTCTAGTGGAGTACTTGAGCAGAAGGACTGAAGCTTTCTTT. Its protein product is CSLVEYLSRRTEAFF. The rearrangement links TRBV20-1 to TRBJ1-1; D call uncertain. The CDR3 has 15 amino acids. Per the germline V gene, CDR1 is DFQATT and CDR2 is SNEGSKA (reference sequence). Deletions cut 8 bases from V and 5 bases from J, with 24 bases between.

V and J are TRBV6-1 and TRBJ2-7; a weak D match, TRBD1 (5 bases). V dropped 7 bases and J dropped 5 bases, with 15 bases sitting between them. The CDR3 extends over 13 amino acids. Germline loops: CDR1 MNHNS, CDR2 SASEGT. The CDR3 sequence: CASTKTVSHEQYF. CDR3 bases: TGTGCCAGCACCAAGACAGTTTCTCACGAGCAGTACTTC.

This clonotype showed up many times. This sequence joins TRBV12-3 or TRBV12-4 and TRBJ1-6; 9 bases line up with TRBD1. The junction had 5 bases not matched to a gene; V was cut back by 6 bases and J by 2 bases. The CDR3 has 16 residues. The CDR3: CASRTGGRAYNSPLHF. The CDR3 bases are TGTGCCAGCAGAACAGGGGGCAGGGCCTATAATTCACCCCTCCACTTT.

This clonotype was observed at least ten times. The rearrangement joins TRBV5-1 to TRBJ2-3; a weak D match, TRBD1 (6 bases). Trimming removed 0 bases at V and 6 bases at J, with 11 bases between. This CDR3 has 14 residues. The germline V gene encodes CDR1 SGHRS and CDR2 YFSETQ. CDR3 coding DNA: TGCGCCAGCAGCTTGGGGTTCGACAGGGATACGCAGTATTTT. Its protein is CASSLGFDRDTQYF.

This clonotype was detected once. A much more abundant neighbour one base away suggests this may be a read error. The chain carries TRBV12-5 and TRBJ2-1; D is undetermined. The CDR3 sequence is 14 residues long. Germline-derived CDR1 and CDR2 are LGHNT and FRNRAP. V gave up 2 bases and J gave up 2 bases, with 7 bases separating them. CDR3 loop: CASGLPGPYNEQFF. The CDR3 DNA reads TGTGCTAGTGGTTTGCCAGGTCCCTACAATGAGCAGTTCTTC.

This clonotype was recorded many times. The rearrangement joins TRBV5-1 to TRBJ2-7; 10 bases are shared with TRBD1. Germline loops: CDR1 SGHRS, CDR2 YFSETQ. The V segment lost 2 bases and the J segment 6 bases; nucleotides outside the gene matches: 14. There are 17 residues in the CDR3. CDR3: CASSFRPGQGPSREQYF. The CDR3 coding sequence is TGCGCCAGCAGCTTTAGACCGGGACAGGGGCCTTCTCGCGAGCAGTACTTC.

The chain uses TRBV11-3 and TRBJ2-1; D uncertain. The V end was cut by 6 bases, the J end by 10 bases, with 13 bases between. CDR1 and CDR2 (germline): SGHNT, YENEEA. The CDR3 spans 12 residues. The CDR3 loop is CASSSGVDEQFF. The CDR3 bases are TGTGCCAGCAGTTCGGGCGTCGACGAGCAGTTCTTC.

The sample holds many counts of this clonotype. The chain links TRBV11-2 to TRBJ1-1; no definite D call. The length of the CDR3 is 13 residues. CDR1 and CDR2 (germline): SGHAT, FQNNGV. Trimming removed 1 base from V and 3 bases from J, with 6 bases in between. As DNA, the CDR3 is TGTGCCAGCAGCTTAGTAGAGTACACTGAAGCTTTCTTT. Encoded protein: CASSLVEYTEAFF.

The V gene is TRBV9, the J gene TRBJ2-7; 9 positions agree with TRBD2. Germline lookup yields CDR1 SGDLS and CDR2 YYNGEE. The trim removed 0 bases at V and 7 bases at J, leaving 11 bases unmatched. This CDR3 spans 16 amino acids. CDR3 loop: CASSVEASGALTEQYF. In nucleotides, the CDR3 is TGTGCCAGCAGCGTAGAGGCTAGCGGGGCTCTAACAGAGCAGTACTTC.

This clonotype was picked up one time. A much larger clone differs by one base, so this may be a read error. V usage is TRBV5-1 and J usage is TRBJ2-7; the D gene is possibly TRBD2 (6 bases). The CDR3 sequence is 14 residues long. Germline V gene lookup returns CDR1 SGHRS and CDR2 YFSETQ. The CDR3 DNA sequence: TGTGCCAGCAGCCCCGCCGAGACAGCGGGTGAGCAGTACTTC. The encoded protein is CASSPAETAGEQYF.

This chain connects TRBV2 to TRBJ1-4, with a weak D call TRBD1 (6 bases). The ends were cut back, 6 bases at V and 2 bases at J, with 13 bases in the middle. The germline V gene encodes CDR1 SNHLY and CDR2 FYNNEI. CDR3 length: 15 amino acids. Written as DNA, the CDR3 is TGTGCCAGCAGATCACAGGGTTTCACTAATGAAAAACTGTTTTTT. The encoded protein is CASRSQGFTNEKLFF.

V usage is TRBV5-6 and J usage is TRBJ2-6; D not certain. The CDR3 covers 15 residues. Trimming shortened V by 5 bases and J by 7 bases, and 16 bases separated the two germline ends. Germline assignment: CDR1 SGHDT and CDR2 YYEEEE. The CDR3 DNA is TGTGCCAGCAGTCGCGCATCAGGTCGAGCCAACGTCCTGACTTTC. Protein sequence: CASSRASGRANVLTF.

This clonotype was seen ten or more times. CDR3 sequence reads: CASSLARGGGVETQYF. In DNA, the CDR3 is TGTGCCAGCAGTTTAGCGAGGGGAGGGGGCGTAGAGACCCAGTACTTC. The V and J genes are TRBV12-3 or TRBV12-4 and TRBJ2-5; D is perhaps TRBD1 or TRBD2 (7 bases each). Trimming stripped 0 bases from V and 4 bases from J, with 15 bases between. The CDR3 consists of 16 residues.

This clonotype was seen ten or more times. The rearrangement joins TRBV24-1 to TRBJ2-1; 10 bases are shared with TRBD2. Losses at the gene ends were 2 bases for V and 7 bases for J; bases not matched to a gene: 4. Looked up from germline, CDR1 is KGHDR and CDR2 is SFDVKD. This CDR3 comprises 15 residues. CDR3 region: CATSDYSSGRNEQFF. CDR3 DNA: TGTGCCACCAGTGATTATTCTAGCGGGAGAAATGAGCAGTTCTTC.

Comment on this clonotype: Being one base from a much bigger clone, this may be a read error. The CDR3 sequence: CASSTGLDPYEQYF. The CDR3 nucleotides read TGTGCCAGCAGCACAGGACTCGACCCCTACGAGCAGTACTTC. V and J are TRBV9 and TRBJ2-7; the D gene could be TRBD1 or TRBD2 (5 bases each). Trimming shortened V by 4 bases and J by 2 bases, and 13 bases separated the two germline ends. In germline, CDR1 is SGDLS, CDR2 YYNGEE. This CDR3 has 14 amino acids.

The genes are TRBV14 and TRBJ2-5, with 7 bases aligning to TRBD2. The CDR3 extends over 15 amino acids. The germline V gene has CDR1 SGHDN and CDR2 FVKESK. Trimming cost V 3 bases and J 4 bases; bases outside gene matches: 8. The CDR3 sequence is CASSQRRLASETQYF. CDR3 nucleotides: TGTGCCAGCAGCCAGAGAAGACTAGCTTCAGAGACCCAGTACTTC.

The sample holds a few counts of this clonotype. The junction differs from germline at one of its ends, possibly a read error. The rearrangement joins TRBV3-1 to TRBJ1-2; D is possibly TRBD1 (6 bases). This CDR3 contains 11 residues. Germline V gene sequence: CDR1 LGHDT, CDR2 YNNKEL (reference sequence). This CDR3 is CASGQPYGYAF. The CDR3, as DNA: TGTGCCAGCGGACAGCCCTATGGCTACGCCTTC.

In this sample, this clonotype turned up many times. J is TRBJ2-1 and V is TRBV20-1; 8 positions agree with TRBD2. The CDR3 runs to 15 residues. The germline gives CDR1 DFQATT, CDR2 SNEGSKA (reference sequence). J lost 1 base, V lost 5 bases, and 7 bases had no gene match. The DNA for the CDR3 is TGCAGTGCTCCACCGGGACTAGTATCCTACAATGAGCAGTTCTTC. Translating gives CSAPPGLVSYNEQFF.

This clonotype has a count of ten or more. The chain joins TRBV30 to TRBJ2-5, with D possibly matching TRBD2 (6 bases). V was pared by 0 bases and J by 6 bases, with 11 bases between. Germline V gene sequence: CDR1 GTSNPN, CDR2 SVGIG (reference sequence). This CDR3 is built from 13 residues. The CDR3 here is CAWSVSGVQTQYF. The CDR3 nucleotides are TGTGCCTGGAGTGTCTCGGGGGTTCAGACCCAGTACTTC.

This clonotype was recorded many times. This chain connects TRBV6-1 to TRBJ2-7, with 12 bases that match TRBD2. Germline CDR1 reads MNHNS; CDR2 reads SASEGT. This CDR3 is 19 amino acids long. J gave up 5 bases and V 0 bases, and 14 bases lay outside the gene matches. CDR3 loop: CASSEAWGLTSGRRHEQYF. The DNA of the CDR3 is TGTGCCAGCAGTGAAGCCTGGGGGCTGACTAGCGGGAGAAGGCACGAGCAGTACTTC.